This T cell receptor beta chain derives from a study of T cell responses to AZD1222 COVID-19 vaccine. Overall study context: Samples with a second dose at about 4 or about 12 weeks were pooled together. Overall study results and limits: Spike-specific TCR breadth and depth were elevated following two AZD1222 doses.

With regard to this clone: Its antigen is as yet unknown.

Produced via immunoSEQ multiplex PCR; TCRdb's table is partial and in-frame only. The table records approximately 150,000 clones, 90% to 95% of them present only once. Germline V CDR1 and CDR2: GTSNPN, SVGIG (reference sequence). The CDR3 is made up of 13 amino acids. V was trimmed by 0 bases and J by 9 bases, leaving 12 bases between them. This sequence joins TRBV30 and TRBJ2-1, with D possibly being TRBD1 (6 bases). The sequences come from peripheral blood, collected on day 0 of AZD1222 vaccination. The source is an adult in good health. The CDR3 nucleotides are TGTGCCTGGAGTGTAAGGGACAATGGTGAGCAGTTCTTC. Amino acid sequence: CAWSVRDNGEQFF.